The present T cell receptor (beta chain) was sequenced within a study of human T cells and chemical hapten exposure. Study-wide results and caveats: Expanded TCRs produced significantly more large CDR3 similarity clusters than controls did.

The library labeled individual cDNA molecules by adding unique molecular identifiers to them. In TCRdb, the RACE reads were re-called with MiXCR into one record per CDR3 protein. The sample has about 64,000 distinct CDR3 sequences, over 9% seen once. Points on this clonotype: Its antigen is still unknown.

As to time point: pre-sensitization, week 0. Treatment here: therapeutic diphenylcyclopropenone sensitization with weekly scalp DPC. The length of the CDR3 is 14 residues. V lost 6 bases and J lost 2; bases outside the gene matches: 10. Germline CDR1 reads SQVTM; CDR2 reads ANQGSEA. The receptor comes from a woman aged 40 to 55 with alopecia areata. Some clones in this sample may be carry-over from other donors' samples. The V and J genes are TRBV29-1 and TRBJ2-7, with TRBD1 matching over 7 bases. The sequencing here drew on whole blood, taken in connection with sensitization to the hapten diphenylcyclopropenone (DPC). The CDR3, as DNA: TGCAGCGTGGAACGACAGGGATCGGCCTACGAGCAGTACTTC. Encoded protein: CSVERQGSAYEQYF.